Below are 9 T cell receptor beta chains sequenced from a single sample in a study of blood T cells in healthy people across ages. Using a J-beta primer mix together with a sample-barcoded 5' primer, a second PCR was run for roughly 7 to 11 cycles. TCRdb used MiXCR to reprocess the 5' RACE reads, holding one entry per CDR3 protein. The table includes around 500,000 distinct CDR3 sequences, under 55% detected once. Input material: blood. These receptors came from an older man in good health.

The J gene is TRBJ2-5, the V gene TRBV12-3 or TRBV12-4; D unresolved. Trimming shortened V by 6 bases and J by 3 bases, and 8 bases separated the two germline ends. CDR3 size: 12 residues. This CDR3 is CASRDNKETQYF. As DNA, the CDR3 is TGTGCCAGCAGAGACAACAAAGAGACCCAGTACTTC.

Only a few counts were recorded for this clonotype. V is TRBV12-3 or TRBV12-4 and J is TRBJ2-3; weak D call: TRBD2 (6 bases). This CDR3 is built from 13 residues. Between the trimmed V and J ends, which lost 6 bases and 10 bases, there was a span of 17 bases. Here the CDR3 reads CASRVGGWSAQYF. Here the CDR3 DNA reads TGTGCCAGCAGGGTCGGGGGATGGTCGGCGCAGTATTTT.

This chain connects TRBV6-6 to TRBJ2-7; 10 bases line up with TRBD2. CDR3 length equals 15 residues. The J segment lost 1 base and the V segment lost 8 bases, leaving 8 bases of the junction unmatched. Germline V gene data show CDR1 as MNHNY and CDR2 as SVGAGI (reference sequence). The CDR3 region has the DNA TGTGCCAGCCGGACCCCGGGACTAGCGTCCTACGAGCAGTACTTC. This translates into CASRTPGLASYEQYF.

The chain links TRBV27 to TRBJ2-7; tentative D call: TRBD2 (5 bases). Trimming took 0 bases from V and 4 from J, leaving 13 bases between them. Per the germline V gene, CDR1 is MNHEY and CDR2 is SMNVEV (reference sequence). The CDR3 is 15 amino acids. Here the CDR3 DNA reads TGTGCCAGCAGTTTATCCCCAGGAGGTGATTACGAGCAGTACTTC. Its protein product is CASSLSPGGDYEQYF.

The chain uses TRBV18 and TRBJ2-3, with 12 bases lining up with TRBD2. The germline V gene encodes CDR1 KGHSH and CDR2 LQKENI. The CDR3 totals 18 residues. Unmatched junction bases numbered 8, after V lost 1 base and J lost 3 bases. CDR3 nucleotides: TGTGCCAGCTCACCACTGACGACTAGCGGGAGTAGTACAGATACGCAGTATTTT. Translation gives CASSPLTTSGSSTDTQYF.

This chain uses TRBV7-9 with TRBJ2-1, with TRBD1 as a possible D gene (6 bases). Germline V gene lookup returns CDR1 SEHNR and CDR2 FQNEAQ (reference sequence). This CDR3 is 14 amino acids long. V lost 5 bases and J 11 bases, leaving 19 bases between the germline ends. CDR3 bases: TGTGCCAGCAGCGCGGCCGGGACAAGTAATCAGCAGTTCTTC. It encodes CASSAAGTSNQQFF.

This clonotype has a count of ten or more. The V call is TRBV7-2, the J call TRBJ2-1, with 9 bases matching TRBD2. Trimming took 5 bases from V and 5 from J; bases not matched to a gene: 7. The CDR3 contains 15 residues. Germline loops: CDR1 SGHTA, CDR2 FQGNSA. For the CDR3, the DNA is TGTGCCAGCAGCCCAGGCCTAGCGGGACACAATGAGCAGTTCTTC. Translation: CASSPGLAGHNEQFF. Full variable domain (outside the CDR3, taken from reference TRBV7-2 and TRBJ2-1): GAGVSQSPSNKVTEKGKDVELRCDPISGHTALYWYRQSLGQGLEFLIYFQGNSAPDKSGLPSDRFSAERTGGSVSTLTIQRTQQEDSAVYLCASSPGLAGHNEQFFGPGTRLTVL.

This clonotype was detected a few times. DNA of the CDR3: TGCAGTGCCGAAAGTGCAGAAACAACTAATGAAAAACTGTTTTTT. Translated, it gives CSAESAETTNEKLFF. The V call is TRBV20-1, the J call TRBJ1-4; no firm D call. There are 15 residues in the CDR3. V was clipped by 6 bases and J by 0 bases, with 14 bases between them. CDR1 and CDR2 from the germline V gene are DFQATT and SNEGSKA (reference sequence).

J is TRBJ2-2 and V is TRBV9; maybe TRBD2 (6 bases). The CDR3 has 12 residues. Deletions cut 6 bases from V and 7 bases from J, with 10 bases between. Germline CDR1 SGDLS, CDR2 YYNGEE. CDR3 sequence (DNA): TGTGCCAGCACCGGAGGGGTCGGGGAGCTGTTTTTT. It translates to CASTGGVGELFF.